This T cell receptor (beta chain) was recovered during a study of graft-versus-host responses after intestinal transplantation. The repertoire was sequenced with immunoSEQ multiplex PCR; TCRdb's copy has only in-frame clones and lacks some. In the table there are around 97,000 clones, about 90% of which are singletons. The length of the CDR3 is 13 residues. With 5 bases clipped from V and 3 bases from J, the junction kept 4 bases outside the gene matches. Germline V lookup: CDR1 SEHNR, CDR2 FQNEAQ (reference sequence). On this clone: As yet, its antigen is unknown.

The sequence came from a human donor who received an intestinal transplant. This rearrangement joins TRBV7-9 to TRBJ2-7, with 7 bases identical to TRBD1. Sequenced material: unstimulated CD8+ T cells sorted from spleen or lymph node cells, taken before intestinal transplant. CDR3 sequence reads: CASSATGVYEQYF. CDR3 sequence (DNA): TGTGCCAGCAGCGCCACAGGGGTCTACGAGCAGTACTTC. The variable domain in full, completed from reference TRBV7-9 and TRBJ2-7, reads DTGVSQNPRHKITKRGQNVTFRCDPISEHNRLYWYRQTLGQGPEFLTYFQNEAQLEKSRLLSDRFSAERPKGSFSTLEIQRTEQGDSAMYLCASSATGVYEQYFGPGTRLTVT.